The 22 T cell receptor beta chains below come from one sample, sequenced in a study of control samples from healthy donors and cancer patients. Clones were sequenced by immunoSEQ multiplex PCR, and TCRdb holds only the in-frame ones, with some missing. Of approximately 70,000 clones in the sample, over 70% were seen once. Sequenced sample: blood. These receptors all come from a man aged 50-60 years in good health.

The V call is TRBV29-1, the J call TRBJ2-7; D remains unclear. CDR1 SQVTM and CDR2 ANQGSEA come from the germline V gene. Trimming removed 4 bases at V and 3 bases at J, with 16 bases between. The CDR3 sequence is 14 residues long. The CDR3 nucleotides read TGCAGCGTTGGTTTCGGATCCAATTTCTACGAGCAGTACTTC. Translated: CSVGFGSNFYEQYF.

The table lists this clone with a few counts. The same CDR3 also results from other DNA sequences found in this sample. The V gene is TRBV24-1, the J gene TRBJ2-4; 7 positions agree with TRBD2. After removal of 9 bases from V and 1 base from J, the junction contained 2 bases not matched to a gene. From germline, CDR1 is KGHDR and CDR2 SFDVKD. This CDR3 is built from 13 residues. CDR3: CATYGRAKNIQYF. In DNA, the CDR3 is TGTGCCACCTACGGGAGGGCCAAAAACATTCAGTACTTC.

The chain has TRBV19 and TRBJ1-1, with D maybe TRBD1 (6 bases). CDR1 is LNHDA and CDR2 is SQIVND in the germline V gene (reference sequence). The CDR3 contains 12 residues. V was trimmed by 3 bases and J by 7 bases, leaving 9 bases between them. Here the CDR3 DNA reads TGTGCCAGTAGTATCGGACAGATTGAAGCTTTCTTT. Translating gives CASSIGQIEAFF.

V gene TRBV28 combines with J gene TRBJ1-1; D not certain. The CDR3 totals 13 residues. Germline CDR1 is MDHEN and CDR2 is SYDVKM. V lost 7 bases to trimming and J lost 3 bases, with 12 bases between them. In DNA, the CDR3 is TGTGCCAGCACCTTGGGGAGCTACACTGAAGCTTTCTTT. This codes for CASTLGSYTEAFF.

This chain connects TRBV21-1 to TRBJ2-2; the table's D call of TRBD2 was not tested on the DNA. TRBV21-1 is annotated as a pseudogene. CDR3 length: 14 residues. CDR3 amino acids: CASSKAPRAGELFF. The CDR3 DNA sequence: TGTGCCAGCAGCAAAGCTCCGCGAGCTGGGGAGCTGTTTTTT.

The CDR3 DNA is TGCAGCGTTGCGGGGACTAGCGGGGGAGTTTCCTACGAGCAGTACTTC. Residues: CSVAGTSGGVSYEQYF. This chain connects TRBV29-1 to TRBJ2-7, with 14 bases identical to TRBD2. The CDR3 is 16 amino acids. Germline values: CDR1 SQVTM, CDR2 ANQGSEA. Losses at the gene ends were 4 bases for V and 1 base for J; bases not matched to a gene: 6.

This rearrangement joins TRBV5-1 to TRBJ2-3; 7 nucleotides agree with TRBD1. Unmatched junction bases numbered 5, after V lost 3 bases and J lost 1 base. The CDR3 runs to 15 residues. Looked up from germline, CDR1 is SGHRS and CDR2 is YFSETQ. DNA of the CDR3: TGCGCCAGCAGCTCTACCGGGACAGGCACAGATACGCAGTATTTT. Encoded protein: CASSSTGTGTDTQYF.

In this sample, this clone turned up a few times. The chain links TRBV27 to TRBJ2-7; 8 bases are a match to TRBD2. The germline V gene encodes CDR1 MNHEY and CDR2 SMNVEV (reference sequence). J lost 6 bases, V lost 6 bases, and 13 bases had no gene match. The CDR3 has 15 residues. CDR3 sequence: CASSPLYREGSEQYF. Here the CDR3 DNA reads TGTGCCAGCAGCCCACTTTATCGGGAGGGAAGCGAGCAGTACTTC.

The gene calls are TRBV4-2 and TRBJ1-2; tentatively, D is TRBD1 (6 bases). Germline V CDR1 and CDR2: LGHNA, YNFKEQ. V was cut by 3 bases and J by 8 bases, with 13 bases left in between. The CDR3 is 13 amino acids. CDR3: CASSQLTGAGYTF. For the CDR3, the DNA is TGTGCCAGCAGCCAGCTGACAGGAGCCGGCTACACCTTC.

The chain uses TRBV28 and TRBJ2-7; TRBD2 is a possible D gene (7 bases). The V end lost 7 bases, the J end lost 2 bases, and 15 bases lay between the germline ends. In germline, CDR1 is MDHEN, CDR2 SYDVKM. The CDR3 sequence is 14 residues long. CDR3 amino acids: CASTQGRATYEQYF. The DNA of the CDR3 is TGTGCCAGCACCCAGGGGAGGGCTACCTACGAGCAGTACTTC.

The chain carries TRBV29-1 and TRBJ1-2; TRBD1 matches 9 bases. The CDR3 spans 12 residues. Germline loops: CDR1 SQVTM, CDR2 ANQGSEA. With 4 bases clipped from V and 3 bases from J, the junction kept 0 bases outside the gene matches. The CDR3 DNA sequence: TGCAGCGTTGGACAGGGGGACTATGGCTACACCTTC. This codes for CSVGQGDYGYTF. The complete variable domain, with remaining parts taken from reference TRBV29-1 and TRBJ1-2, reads SAVISQKPSRDICQRGTSLTIQCQVDSQVTMMFWYRQQPGQSLTLIATANQGSEATYESGFVIDKFPISRPNLTFSTLTVSNMSPEDSSIYLCSVGQGDYGYTFGSGTRLTVV.

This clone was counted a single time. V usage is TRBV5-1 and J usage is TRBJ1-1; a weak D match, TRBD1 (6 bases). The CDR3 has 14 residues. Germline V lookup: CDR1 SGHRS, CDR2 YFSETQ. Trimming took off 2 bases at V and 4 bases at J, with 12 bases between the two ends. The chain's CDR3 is CASSFNRAATEAFF. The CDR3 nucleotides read TGCGCCAGCAGCTTCAACAGGGCTGCCACTGAAGCTTTCTTT.

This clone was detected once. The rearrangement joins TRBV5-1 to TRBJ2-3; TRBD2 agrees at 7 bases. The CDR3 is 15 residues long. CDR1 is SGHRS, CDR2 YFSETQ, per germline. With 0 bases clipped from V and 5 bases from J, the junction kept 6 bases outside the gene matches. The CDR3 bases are TGCGCCAGCAGCTTGGAGCTAGCGGCCCGAGATACGCAGTATTTT. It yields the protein CASSLELAARDTQYF.

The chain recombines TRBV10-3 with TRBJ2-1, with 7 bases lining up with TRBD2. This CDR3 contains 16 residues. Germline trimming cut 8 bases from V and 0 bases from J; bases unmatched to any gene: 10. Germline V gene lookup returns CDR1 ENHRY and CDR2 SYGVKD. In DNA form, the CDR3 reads TGTGCCATCTTTCCGATAGCGGGCAGCTCCTACAATGAGCAGTTCTTC. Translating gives CAIFPIAGSSYNEQFF.

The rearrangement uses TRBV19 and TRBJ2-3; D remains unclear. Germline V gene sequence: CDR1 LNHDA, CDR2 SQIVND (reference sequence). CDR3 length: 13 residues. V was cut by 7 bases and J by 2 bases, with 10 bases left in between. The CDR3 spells CASKARNTDTQYF. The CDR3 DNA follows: TGTGCCAGTAAGGCTAGAAACACAGATACGCAGTATTTT. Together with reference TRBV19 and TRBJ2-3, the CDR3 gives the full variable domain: DGGITQSPKYLFRKEGQNVTLSCEQNLNHDAMYWYRQDPGQGLRLIYYSQIVNDFQKGDIAEGYSVSREKKESFPLTVTSAQKNPTAFYLCASKARNTDTQYFGPGTRLTVL.

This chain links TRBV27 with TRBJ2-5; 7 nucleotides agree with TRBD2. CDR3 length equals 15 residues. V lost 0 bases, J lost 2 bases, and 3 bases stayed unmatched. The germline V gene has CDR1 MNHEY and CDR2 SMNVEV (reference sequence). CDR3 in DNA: TGTGCCAGCAGTTTATCGCCGGGACTACAAGAGACCCAGTACTTC. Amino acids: CASSLSPGLQETQYF.

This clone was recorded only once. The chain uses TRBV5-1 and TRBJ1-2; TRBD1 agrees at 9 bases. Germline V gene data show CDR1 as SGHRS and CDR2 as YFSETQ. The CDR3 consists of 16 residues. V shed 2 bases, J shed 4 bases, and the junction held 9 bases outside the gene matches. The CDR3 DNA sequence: TGCGCCAGCAGCTTTCCCGGGACAGGGTCCTCCTATGGCTACACCTTC. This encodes CASSFPGTGSSYGYTF.

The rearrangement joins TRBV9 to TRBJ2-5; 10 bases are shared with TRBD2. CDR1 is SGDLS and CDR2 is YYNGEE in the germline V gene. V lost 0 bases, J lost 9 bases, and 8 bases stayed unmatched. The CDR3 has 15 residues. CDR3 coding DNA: TGTGCCAGCAGCGTAGACGAAGCGGGGGGGCACGCCCAGTACTTC. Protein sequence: CASSVDEAGGHAQYF.

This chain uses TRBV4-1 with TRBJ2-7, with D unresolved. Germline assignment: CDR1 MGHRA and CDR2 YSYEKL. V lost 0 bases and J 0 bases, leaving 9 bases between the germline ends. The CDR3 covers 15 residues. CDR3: CASSQERSSSYEQYF. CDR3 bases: TGCGCCAGCAGCCAAGAACGGAGCAGCTCCTACGAGCAGTACTTC.

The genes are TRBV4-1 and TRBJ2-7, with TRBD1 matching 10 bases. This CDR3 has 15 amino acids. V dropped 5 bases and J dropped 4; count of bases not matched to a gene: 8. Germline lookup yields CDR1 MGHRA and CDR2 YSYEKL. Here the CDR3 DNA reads TGCGCCAGCAGCTTCCGACAGGGGGCAGGGTACGAGCAGTACTTC. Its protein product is CASSFRQGAGYEQYF.

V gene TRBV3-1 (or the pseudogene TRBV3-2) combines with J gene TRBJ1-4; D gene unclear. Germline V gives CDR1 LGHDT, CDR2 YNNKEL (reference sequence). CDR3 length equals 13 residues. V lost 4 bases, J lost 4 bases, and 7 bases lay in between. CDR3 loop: CASSRIHNEKLFF. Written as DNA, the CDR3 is TGTGCCAGCAGCCGCATCCATAATGAAAAACTGTTTTTT.

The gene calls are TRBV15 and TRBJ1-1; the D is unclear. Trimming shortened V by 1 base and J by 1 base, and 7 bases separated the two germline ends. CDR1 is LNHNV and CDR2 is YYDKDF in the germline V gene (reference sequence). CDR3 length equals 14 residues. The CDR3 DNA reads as TGTGCCACCAGCAGAGTTGCAGGGAACACTGAAGCTTTCTTT. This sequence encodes CATSRVAGNTEAFF.